Following are 28 T cell receptor beta chains from one sample sequenced in a study of blood T cell repertoires in COVID-19. Using immunoSEQ multiplex PCR, the repertoire was profiled, and TCRdb retains in-frame clones only, with some absent. The data contain about 160,000 clones, 85% to 90% of them singletons. Sequencing was carried out using peripheral blood. The source is a woman aged 70-85 years with acute or convalescent COVID-19.

This chain links TRBV28 with TRBJ1-4; tentative D call: TRBD1 (5 bases). The germline V gene encodes CDR1 MDHEN and CDR2 SYDVKM. This CDR3 comprises 13 residues. Trimming took off 6 bases at V and 7 bases at J, with 12 bases between the two ends. CDR3 sequence (DNA): TGTGCCAGCAGCTCCGACGGGGGTGAAAAACTGTTTTTT. Translating it yields CASSSDGGEKLFF.

This sequence joins TRBV3-1 (or the pseudogene TRBV3-2) and TRBJ1-4; TRBD1 matches at 8 bases. Germline V lookup: CDR1 LGHDT, CDR2 YNNKEL (reference sequence). Unmatched junction bases numbered 3, after V lost 3 bases and J lost 3 bases. The CDR3 is 15 amino acids. The CDR3 coding sequence is TGTGCCAGCAGCCAGCTACAGGGGGCTAATGAAAAACTGTTTTTT. Its translation: CASSQLQGANEKLFF.

The chain combines TRBV11-2 with TRBJ1-2; 8 nucleotides line up with TRBD1. The trim removed 5 bases at V and 1 base at J, leaving 3 bases unmatched. The CDR3 spans 14 residues. Germline lookup yields CDR1 SGHAT and CDR2 FQNNGV. The CDR3 DNA is TGTGCCAGCAGCCGGGACAGGCATAACTATGGCTACACCTTC. This sequence encodes CASSRDRHNYGYTF.

The chain is built from TRBV3-1 (or the pseudogene TRBV3-2) and TRBJ2-2; D gene ambiguous. Germline V CDR1 and CDR2: LGHDT, YNNKEL (reference sequence). The CDR3 is made up of 13 amino acids. V gave up 4 bases and J gave up 5 bases, with 8 bases separating them. The CDR3 bases are TGTGCCAGCAGCCTCCGTCGGACCGGGGAGCTGTTTTTT. This translates into CASSLRRTGELFF.

The V and J genes are TRBV29-1 and TRBJ2-1; D unclear. V lost 6 bases and J lost 8, with 8 bases in between. The germline gives CDR1 SQVTM, CDR2 ANQGSEA. The CDR3 has 10 amino acids. In nucleotides, the CDR3 is TGCAGCGTAATGCAGTATGAGCAGTTCTTC. This translates into CSVMQYEQFF.

The chain recombines TRBV20-1 with TRBJ1-2, with D unclear. The CDR3 loop spans 10 amino acids. Per germline, CDR1 DFQATT and CDR2 SNEGSKA (reference sequence). Trimming took 4 bases from V and 6 from J, leaving 6 bases between them. CDR3 nucleotides: TGCAGTGCTACGTCGGATGGCTACACCTTC. Its protein product is CSATSDGYTF.

The V and J genes are TRBV30 and TRBJ1-6; no clear D. The CDR3 covers 13 residues. Trimming stripped 2 bases from V and 7 bases from J, with 9 bases between. Germline CDR1 GTSNPN, CDR2 SVGIG (reference sequence). The CDR3 coding sequence is TGTGCCTGGAGTAAAATCGGGAATTCACCCCTCCACTTT. Its translation: CAWSKIGNSPLHF.

The chain couples TRBV6-2 or TRBV6-3 to TRBJ1-1, with D unclear. Trimming cost V 1 base and J 5 bases, with 8 bases left between them. CDR3 length equals 13 residues. CDR1 MNHEY and CDR2 SVGEGT come from the germline V gene. The CDR3 DNA reads as TGTGCCAGCAGTTACTGGTCCAGGACTGAAGCTTTCTTT. The encoded protein is CASSYWSRTEAFF.

This chain links TRBV29-1 with TRBJ2-1; 13 positions match TRBD2. V lost 6 bases, J lost 6 bases, and 8 bases stayed unmatched. Germline V gives CDR1 SQVTM, CDR2 ANQGSEA. The CDR3 runs to 15 residues. CDR3 amino acids: CSVGTSGVLFNEQFF. In DNA form, the CDR3 reads TGCAGCGTAGGGACTAGCGGGGTGCTATTCAATGAGCAGTTCTTC.

V gene TRBV25-1 combines with J gene TRBJ1-1, with unresolved D. Between the trimmed V and J ends, which lost 3 bases and 2 bases, there was a span of 7 bases. Germline-derived CDR1 and CDR2 are MGHDK and SYGVNS. The CDR3 has 13 amino acids. CDR3 protein: CASSDRRNTEAFF. Here the CDR3 DNA reads TGTGCCAGCAGTGACCGCAGAAACACTGAAGCTTTCTTT.

This clone came up once. CDR3 loop: CASIEAGDRSQAFF. The CDR3 DNA is TGTGCCAGCATAGAAGCGGGGGATCGATCCCAAGCTTTCTTT. The chain uses TRBV25-1 and TRBJ1-1, with D perhaps TRBD1 (5 bases). Germline loops: CDR1 MGHDK, CDR2 SYGVNS. The CDR3 loop spans 14 amino acids. The V and J ends lost 7 bases and 9 bases respectively, with 21 bases between them.

This clone turned up a few times. The J gene is TRBJ1-1, the V gene TRBV6-2 or TRBV6-3; tentatively, D is TRBD1 (5 bases). Germline CDR1 MNHEY, CDR2 SVGEGT. CDR3 length: 14 residues. Between the trimmed V and J ends, which lost 6 bases and 0 bases, there was a span of 11 bases. CDR3 sequence: CASSADRVNTEAFF. As DNA, the CDR3 is TGTGCCAGCAGCGCTGACAGAGTGAACACTGAAGCTTTCTTT.

CDR3: CASSPTPGGRNYGYTF. For the CDR3, the DNA is TGTGCCAGCTCACCAACCCCCGGGGGGCGGAACTATGGCTACACCTTC. J is TRBJ1-2 and V is TRBV18; D perhaps matches TRBD1 (6 bases). Germline-derived CDR1 and CDR2 are KGHSH and LQKENI. This CDR3 has 16 amino acids. Trimming shortened V by 2 bases and J by 2 bases, and 15 bases separated the two germline ends.

This clone was seen only a few times. This chain joins TRBV5-6 and TRBJ1-3, with D tentatively TRBD1 (6 bases). CDR3 length: 15 residues. V was cut by 4 bases and J by 0 bases, with 11 bases left in between. Germline V gene lookup returns CDR1 SGHDT and CDR2 YYEEEE. The CDR3 DNA reads TGTGCCAGCAGCATCGGACAGAGCTCTGGAAACACCATATATTTT. Translating it yields CASSIGQSSGNTIYF.

This sequence joins TRBV20-1 and TRBJ1-6, with D unclear. Germline values: CDR1 DFQATT, CDR2 SNEGSKA (reference sequence). The CDR3 extends over 14 amino acids. The V gene lost 3 bases and the J gene lost 7 bases, with 13 bases spanning the gap. The CDR3 loop reads CSASPMLGNSPLHF. Here the CDR3 DNA reads TGCAGTGCTAGTCCCATGTTGGGCAATTCACCCCTCCACTTT.

This chain joins TRBV3-1 (or the pseudogene TRBV3-2) and TRBJ2-2; tentative D call: TRBD1 (5 bases). The CDR3 has 15 residues. V was cut by 1 base and J by 4 bases, with 10 bases left in between. Germline CDR1 LGHDT, CDR2 YNNKEL (reference sequence). The CDR3 sequence: CASSQVVQGTGELFF. For the CDR3, the DNA is TGTGCCAGCAGCCAAGTCGTGCAGGGCACCGGGGAGCTGTTTTTT.

V is TRBV4-2 and J is TRBJ2-7, with TRBD2 matching over 9 bases. V shed 0 bases and J 2 bases; nucleotides not matched to a gene: 11. Germline V gene data show CDR1 as LGHNA and CDR2 as YNFKEQ. There are 18 residues in the CDR3. CDR3 bases: TGTGCCAGCAGCCAAGATAACAGCGGGAGGACCAGCCCCTACGAGCAGTACTTC. Translating it yields CASSQDNSGRTSPYEQYF.

The rearrangement links TRBV6-1 to TRBJ1-3; 7 nucleotides agree with TRBD1. CDR3 length: 14 amino acids. V gave up 5 bases and J gave up 8 bases; unmatched junction bases: 9. Germline V gene sequence: CDR1 MNHNS, CDR2 SASEGT. In nucleotides, the CDR3 is TGTGCCAGCAGTCCGGACAGGCGGGTGGACACCATATATTTT. Amino acid sequence: CASSPDRRVDTIYF.

The chain carries TRBV7-9 and TRBJ1-1; D may be TRBD1 (5 bases). The germline gives CDR1 SEHNR, CDR2 FQNEAQ (reference sequence). Trimming took 4 bases from V and 4 from J, leaving 16 bases between them. This CDR3 has 15 amino acids. The CDR3 region is CASSSATARSTEAFF. In DNA, the CDR3 is TGTGCCAGCAGCTCAGCGACAGCCCGGAGCACTGAAGCTTTCTTT.

The chain carries TRBV18 and TRBJ2-7; weak D call: TRBD2 (6 bases). V was trimmed by 3 bases and J by 0 bases, leaving 9 bases between them. Per germline, CDR1 KGHSH and CDR2 LQKENI. The CDR3 totals 14 residues. For the CDR3, the DNA is TGTGCCAGCTCACCCCGGGACTCCTCCTACGAGCAGTACTTC. As protein: CASSPRDSSYEQYF.

This sequence joins TRBV5-1 and TRBJ2-7; maybe TRBD2 (7 bases). V lost 3 bases and J lost 2, with 24 bases in between. CDR1 and CDR2 (germline): SGHRS, YFSETQ. The CDR3 runs to 18 residues. The CDR3 region has the DNA TGCGCCAGCAGCTCCAAAACGGTTGGCGGGGGCCTTCCCTACGAGCAGTACTTC. Protein: CASSSKTVGGGLPYEQYF.

The rearrangement joins TRBV4-3 to TRBJ2-3; TRBD2 matches 7 bases. The CDR3 extends over 15 amino acids. Germline V gene lookup returns CDR1 LGHNA and CDR2 YSLEER. J gave up 4 bases and V 0 bases, and 4 bases lay outside the gene matches. The CDR3 nucleotides read TGCGCCAGCAGCCAAGATGGGGGAGGGGCAGATACGCAGTATTTT. Its protein product is CASSQDGGGADTQYF.

This chain connects TRBV6-5 to TRBJ2-3; TRBD1 agrees at 9 bases. The CDR3 covers 14 residues. V was pared by 6 bases and J by 6 bases, with 7 bases of the junction left unmatched. In germline, CDR1 is MNHEY, CDR2 SVGAGI. Here the CDR3 DNA reads TGTGCCAGCAGAGCGGACAGGGGATCGGATACGCAGTATTTT. Translation gives CASRADRGSDTQYF.

The chain employs TRBV6-2 or TRBV6-3 and TRBJ1-2; D unresolved. Germline loops: CDR1 MNHEY, CDR2 SVGEGT. V lost 5 bases to trimming and J lost 4 bases, with 14 bases between them. This CDR3 spans 14 amino acids. CDR3 DNA: TGTGCCAGCAGTCCAGGCTCCCAGAGCTATGGCTACACCTTC. It is translated as CASSPGSQSYGYTF.

V is TRBV3-1 (or the pseudogene TRBV3-2) and J is TRBJ2-5; 9 nucleotides agree with TRBD2. The CDR3 runs to 13 residues. CDR1 is LGHDT, CDR2 YNNKEL, per germline (reference sequence). J gave up 4 bases and V 6 bases, and 3 bases lay outside the gene matches. As DNA, the CDR3 is TGTGCCAGCAGGGGACTAGCCATAGAGACCCAGTACTTC. This gives the protein CASRGLAIETQYF.

This chain links TRBV5-1 with TRBJ1-4; TRBD1 matches at 7 bases. The V gene end was trimmed by 5 bases and the J gene end by 4 bases; junction bases not matched to a gene: 5. CDR3 size: 14 residues. Germline-derived CDR1 and CDR2 are SGHRS and YFSETQ. CDR3 sequence: CASRPGQHNEKLFF. CDR3 coding DNA: TGCGCCAGCAGACCGGGACAGCATAATGAAAAACTGTTTTTT.

The chain couples TRBV5-1 to TRBJ1-2, with TRBD1 as a possible D gene (5 bases). Germline V gene lookup returns CDR1 SGHRS and CDR2 YFSETQ. This CDR3 contains 12 residues. The germline V and J ends were trimmed by 7 bases and 1 base, with 8 bases remaining between them. The CDR3 reads CASGGGNYGYTF. CDR3 coding DNA: TGCGCCAGCGGCGGGGGTAACTATGGCTACACCTTC. Together with reference TRBV5-1 and TRBJ1-2, the CDR3 gives the full variable domain: KAGVTQTPRYLIKTRGQQVTLSCSPISGHRSVSWYQQTPGQGLQFLFEYFSETQRNKGNFPGRFSGRQFSNSRSEMNVSTLELGDSALYLCASGGGNYGYTFGSGTRLTVV.

The chain couples TRBV11-3 to TRBJ2-2, with 11 bases matching TRBD2. Germline assignment: CDR1 SGHNT and CDR2 YENEEA. Unmatched junction bases numbered 4, after V lost 5 bases and J lost 5 bases. CDR3 length equals 15 residues. CDR3 bases: TGTGCCAGCAGCGGCGCTAGCGGGGGGACCGGGGAGCTGTTTTTT. Translation: CASSGASGGTGELFF.